This T cell receptor beta chain was recovered during a study of shared clonotypes between healthy human individuals. Overall study findings and caveats: The naive CD4 repertoires of four donors were compared, and approximately 5.3% of clonotypes were shared. When compared with the clonotypes that were shared by all four sorted-subset donors, the non-shared clonotypes turned out to have lower generation probabilities.

Germline values: CDR1 MRHNA, CDR2 SNTAGT. The CDR3 contains 12 residues. Trimming cost V 2 bases and J 8 bases, with 9 bases left between them. A note on this clone: What it binds is unknown.

As originally analysed: ImmunoSEQ only sent back junction sequences with no quality scores, so filtering was done differently. Libraries were prepared by immunoSEQ multiplex PCR; TCRdb keeps only in-frame clonotypes and omits some of them. V and J calls and clone size are given by that table; D and trimming were obtained from the DNA. The sample contains under 1,900,000 clones, 98% of which appear only once. The receptor was isolated from a young man in good health. The chain couples TRBV6-4 to TRBJ1-2; D remains unclear. Sequenced sample: naive CD4+ T cells sorted from blood. Subset in this sample: CD45RA+ positively selected. The DNA of the CDR3 is TGTGCCAGCAGTGACAAAAATGAAGGCTACACCTTC. Translated: CASSDKNEGYTF.